This TCR beta chain was recorded in a study of human T cells and chemical hapten exposure. Broader study findings: The count of PT1 expanded TCRs correlated positively with patch test score.

Of note for this clonotype: What it recognizes is unknown.

J was trimmed by 6 bases and V by 5 bases; bases with no gene match: 5. The CDR3 has 13 amino acids. Germline V gene data show CDR1 as SGHTA and CDR2 as FQGNSA. Time point given: pre-sensitization, week 0. This sample's treatment: therapeutic diphenylcyclopropenone sensitization with weekly scalp DPC. Using its own MiXCR run on the RACE reads, TCRdb lists one record per CDR3 protein. The sample has about 120,000 distinct CDR3 sequences, 13% seen once. The sample in question was whole blood, obtained in connection with sensitization to the hapten diphenylcyclopropenone (DPC). This sequence originates from a woman aged 18-29 years with alopecia areata. Some clones in this sample may be carry-over from other donors' samples. This chain joins TRBV7-2 and TRBJ2-7; TRBD2 matches 9 bases. Written as DNA, the CDR3 is TGTGCCAGCAGCCCGCTAGCGGGGTCCGAGCAGTACTTC. Its translation: CASSPLAGSEQYF. Using reference TRBV7-2 and TRBJ2-7 for the parts outside the CDR3, the full variable domain is GAGVSQSPSNKVTEKGKDVELRCDPISGHTALYWYRQSLGQGLEFLIYFQGNSAPDKSGLPSDRFSAERTGGSVSTLTIQRTQQEDSAVYLCASSPLAGSEQYFGPGTRLTVT.